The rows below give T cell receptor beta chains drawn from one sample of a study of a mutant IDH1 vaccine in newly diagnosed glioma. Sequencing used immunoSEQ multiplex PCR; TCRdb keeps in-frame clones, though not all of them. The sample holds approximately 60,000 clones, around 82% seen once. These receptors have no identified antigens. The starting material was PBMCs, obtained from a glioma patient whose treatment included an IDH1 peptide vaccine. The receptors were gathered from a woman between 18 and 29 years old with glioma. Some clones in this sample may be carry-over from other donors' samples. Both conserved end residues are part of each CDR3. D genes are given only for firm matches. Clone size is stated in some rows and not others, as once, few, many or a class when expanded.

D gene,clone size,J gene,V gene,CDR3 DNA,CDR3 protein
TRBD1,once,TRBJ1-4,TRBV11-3,TGTGCCAGCAGCTTCCCCCCGACAGGGAAGAATGAAAAACTGTTTTTT,CASSFPPTGKNEKLFF
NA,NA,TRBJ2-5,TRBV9,TGTGCCAGCAGCCTTGGAGGGGGAGGGGTGACCCAGTACTTC,CASSLGGGGVTQYF
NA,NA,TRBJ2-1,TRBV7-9,TGTGCCAGCGAACCACATGATAGACTATACAATGAGCAGTTCTTC,CASEPHDRLYNEQFF
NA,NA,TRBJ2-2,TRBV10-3,TGTGCCATCAGTGAGTCGGGTAATCCGATCGGGGAGCTGTTTTTT,CAISESGNPIGELFF
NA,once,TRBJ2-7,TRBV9,TGTGCCAGCAGCGCCCTAGAGGGCGAGCAGTACTTC,CASSALEGEQYF
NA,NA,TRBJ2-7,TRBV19,TGTGCCAGTAGTTCGGACGAAGGGGCACCCTACGAGCAGTACTTC,CASSSDEGAPYEQYF
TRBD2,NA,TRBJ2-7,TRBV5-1,TGCGCCAGCAGCTTGGCGGGAGGGACCTACGAGCAGTACTTC,CASSLAGGTYEQYF
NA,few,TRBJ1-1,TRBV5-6,TGTGCCAGCAGCTTTGGGTCAGAATCTATTAACACTGAAGCTTTCTTT,CASSFGSESINTEAFF
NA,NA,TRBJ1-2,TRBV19,TGTGCCAGTAGCCCACAGGGTCGAAACTATGGCTACACCTTC,CASSPQGRNYGYTF
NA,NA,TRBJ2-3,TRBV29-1,TGCAGCGTTGAACAGGGCACAGATACGCAGTATTTT,CSVEQGTDTQYF
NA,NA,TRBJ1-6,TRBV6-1,TGTGCCAGCAGCCTGACACTTTATAATTCACCCCTCCACTTT,CASSLTLYNSPLHF
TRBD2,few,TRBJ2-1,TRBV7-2,TGTGCCAGCAGCTTAGCTGCGGGACTAGCGGGGAGGCAGTTCTTC,CASSLAAGLAGRQFF
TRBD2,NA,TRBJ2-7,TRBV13,TGTGCCAGCAGCTTGACTAGCGGGCCCCTCTCCTACGAGCAGTACTTC,CASSLTSGPLSYEQYF
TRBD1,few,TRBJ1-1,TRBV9,TGTGCCAGCAGCGTAGCGGCGACAGGGAGAGGGGCTGAAGCTTTCTTT,CASSVAATGRGAEAFF
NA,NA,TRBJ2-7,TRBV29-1,TGCAGCGTCGAGACAGACCCCCTCTACGAGCAGTACTTC,CSVETDPLYEQYF
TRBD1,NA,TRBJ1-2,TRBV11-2,TGTGCCAGCAGCTCCACCTTGACAGGGGGCTACACCTTC,CASSSTLTGGYTF
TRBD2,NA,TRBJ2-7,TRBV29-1,TGCAGCGTTCAGGGACTAGTGAGTGGAAGCTCCTACGAGCAGTACTTC,CSVQGLVSGSSYEQYF
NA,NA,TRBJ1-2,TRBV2,TGTGCCAGCAGTCCGACGACAGGTCCTATCGGCTACACCTTC,CASSPTTGPIGYTF
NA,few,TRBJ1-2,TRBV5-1,TGCGCCAGCAGCTCTCCGTCGAGGGGGGTTCAAGGGACCCACTATGGCTACACCTTC,CASSSPSRGVQGTHYGYTF
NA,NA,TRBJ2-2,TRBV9,TGTGCCAGCAGCGTAGAGACTTCCGGGGAGCTGTTTTTT,CASSVETSGELFF
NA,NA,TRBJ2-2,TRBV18,TGTGCCAGCTCACCATGGGGCACCGGGGAGCTGTTTTTT,CASSPWGTGELFF
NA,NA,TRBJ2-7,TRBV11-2,TGTGCCAGCAGCTTGGGTACTCTGACCACCTACGAGCAGTACTTC,CASSLGTLTTYEQYF
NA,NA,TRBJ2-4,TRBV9,TGTGCCAGCAGCGTATCGGGGGGCCTGGACATTCAGTACTTC,CASSVSGGLDIQYF
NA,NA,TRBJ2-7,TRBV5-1,TGCGCCAGCAGCTTGAGGCCGGGATCCTACGAGCAGTACTTC,CASSLRPGSYEQYF
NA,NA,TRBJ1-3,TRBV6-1,TGTGCCAGCAGTGAGGCGAGACCTGGAAACACCATATATTTT,CASSEARPGNTIYF
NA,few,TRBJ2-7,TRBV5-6,TGTGCCAGCAGCTCCGGGGCCATTTACCTGTCCTACGAGCAGTACTTC,CASSSGAIYLSYEQYF
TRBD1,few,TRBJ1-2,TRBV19,TGTGCCGGAAGGACAGGGGGCTATGGCTACACCTTC,CAGRTGGYGYTF
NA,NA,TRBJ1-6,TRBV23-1,TGCGCCAGCAGTCACTCACCCCTCCACTTT,CASSHSPLHF
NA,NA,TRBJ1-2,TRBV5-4,TGTGCCAGCAGCCGGCGGACAGAGAGTAACTATGGCTACACCTTC,CASSRRTESNYGYTF
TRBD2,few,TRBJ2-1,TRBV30,TGTGCCTGGAGTGTGGGACTAGCGGGAGATCTTTTTCGGAATGAGCAGTTCTTC,CAWSVGLAGDLFRNEQFF
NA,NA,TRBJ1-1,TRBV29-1,TGCAGCGTCGCCCTAGGGGCTGAAGCTTTCTTT,CSVALGAEAFF
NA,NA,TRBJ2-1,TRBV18,TGTGCCAGCTCACCACGGGACACCGGCCATGAGCAGTTCTTC,CASSPRDTGHEQFF
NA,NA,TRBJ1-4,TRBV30,TGTGCCTGGAGACAATCCCAGAGATGGGGAGAAAAACTGTTTTTC,CAWRQSQRWGEKLFF
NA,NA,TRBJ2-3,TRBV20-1,TGCAGTGTCTGGGTGACAGATACGCAGTATTTT,CSVWVTDTQYF
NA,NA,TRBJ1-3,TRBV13,TGTGCCAGCAGCTTAGCGGCTGGGACTGGTAGCACCATATATTTT,CASSLAAGTGSTIYF
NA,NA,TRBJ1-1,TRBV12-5,TGTGCTAGTGGTTTGGAGGCAGCTACTGAAGCTTTCTTT,CASGLEAATEAFF
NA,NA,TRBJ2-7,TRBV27,TGTGCCAGCAGTTTTCAGAAGGGGATCCTCGAGCAGTACTTC,CASSFQKGILEQYF
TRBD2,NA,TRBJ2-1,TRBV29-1,TGCAGCGTTGCCTTGGGGGGACTAGGAGGCAATGAGCAGTTCTTC,CSVALGGLGGNEQFF
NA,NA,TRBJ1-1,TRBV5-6,TGTGCCAGCAGCTTGGTAGGAGGGACCCACGAAGCTTTCTTT,CASSLVGGTHEAFF
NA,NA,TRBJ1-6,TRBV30,TGTGCCTTGACAGGAACTAATTCACCCCTCCACTTT,CALTGTNSPLHF
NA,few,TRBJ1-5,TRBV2,TGTGCCAGCAGTGAGCAGACGAGCAATCAGCCCCAGCATTTT,CASSEQTSNQPQHF
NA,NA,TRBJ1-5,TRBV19,TGTGCCAGCAGCGGGGGGCGAGGCCAGCCCCAGCATTTT,CASSGGRGQPQHF
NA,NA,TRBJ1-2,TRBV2,TGTACCAGCAGTGAAGCACAGGGTGGAGGCTACACCTTC,CTSSEAQGGGYTF
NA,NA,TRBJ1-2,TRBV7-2,TGTGCCAGCAGCTTAGCGTGGGGGCTGGACTATGGCTACACCTTC,CASSLAWGLDYGYTF
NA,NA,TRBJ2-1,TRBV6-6,TGTGCCAGCAGGGACAACGGGGCGCACAATGAGCAGTTCTTC,CASRDNGAHNEQFF
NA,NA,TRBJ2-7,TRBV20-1,TGCAGTGCTAGAGGACAGAACGAGCAGTACTTC,CSARGQNEQYF
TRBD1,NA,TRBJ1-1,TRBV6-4,TGTGCCAGCAGTCTGGACAGGGGCACTGAAGCTTTCTTT,CASSLDRGTEAFF
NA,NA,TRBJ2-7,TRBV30,TGTGCCTGGAGCTTAAACAGAACAGGCCTACCGGGGGAGCAGTACTTC,CAWSLNRTGLPGEQYF
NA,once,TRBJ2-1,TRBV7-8,TGTGCCAGCATCCAGGAGGGGAATGAGCAGTTCTTC,CASIQEGNEQFF
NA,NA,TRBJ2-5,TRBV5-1,TGCGCCAGCACGGAGCCCGGAGAGACCCAGTACTTC,CASTEPGETQYF
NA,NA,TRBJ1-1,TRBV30,TGTGCCTGGGCAGGGCTCACTGAAGCTTTCTTT,CAWAGLTEAFF
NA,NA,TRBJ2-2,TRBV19,TGTGCCAGTAGTATGGCAGGGAACCCCGGGGAGCTGTTTTTT,CASSMAGNPGELFF
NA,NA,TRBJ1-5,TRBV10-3,TGTGCCATCAGTGAGTTCCGGGTTTTGAGTCAGCCCCAGCATTTT,CAISEFRVLSQPQHF